This T cell receptor beta chain was identified during a study of T-cell memory formation after mild COVID-19. This CDR3 contains 14 residues. Germline V gene data show CDR1 as SNHLY and CDR2 as FYNNEI. V was shortened by 7 bases and J by 2 bases, with 13 bases between the two germline ends. TCRdb reanalysed the 5' RACE reads using MiXCR and keeps one entry per CDR3 protein. Of 530,000 or so distinct CDR3 sequences in the sample, 15% to 20% are singletons; the top ten hold about 8.1%. V and J are TRBV2 and TRBJ2-3; possible D gene TRBD1, 5 bases. The receptor was derived from an adult woman who had mild COVID-19 (a few samples of this study predate the infection). Cell type and time point are not known. The sample taken for sequencing was PBMCs or a T cell subset sorted from them (not recorded which). The CDR3 sequence is CASNTGKHTDTQYF. DNA for the CDR3: TGTGCCAGCAACACAGGCAAGCACACAGATACGCAGTATTTT.